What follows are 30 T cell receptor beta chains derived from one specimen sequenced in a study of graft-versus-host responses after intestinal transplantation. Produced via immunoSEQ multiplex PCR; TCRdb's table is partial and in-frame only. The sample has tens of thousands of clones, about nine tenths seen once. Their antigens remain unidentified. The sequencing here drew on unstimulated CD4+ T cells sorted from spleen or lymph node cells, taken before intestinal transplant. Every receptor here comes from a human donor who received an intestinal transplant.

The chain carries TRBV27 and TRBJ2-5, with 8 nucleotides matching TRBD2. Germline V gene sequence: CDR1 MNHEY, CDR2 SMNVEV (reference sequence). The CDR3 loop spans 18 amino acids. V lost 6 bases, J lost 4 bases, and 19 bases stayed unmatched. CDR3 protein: CASSARRSGTPRGETQYF. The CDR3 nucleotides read TGTGCCAGCAGCGCCAGGCGTAGCGGGACCCCCCGCGGAGAGACCCAGTACTTC.

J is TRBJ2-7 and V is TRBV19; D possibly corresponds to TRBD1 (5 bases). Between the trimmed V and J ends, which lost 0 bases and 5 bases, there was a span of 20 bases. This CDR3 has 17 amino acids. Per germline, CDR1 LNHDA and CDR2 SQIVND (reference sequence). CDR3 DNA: TGTGCCAGTAGTATAGATCGGACGGACACCTTCCCCAACGAGCAGTACTTC. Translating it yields CASSIDRTDTFPNEQYF.

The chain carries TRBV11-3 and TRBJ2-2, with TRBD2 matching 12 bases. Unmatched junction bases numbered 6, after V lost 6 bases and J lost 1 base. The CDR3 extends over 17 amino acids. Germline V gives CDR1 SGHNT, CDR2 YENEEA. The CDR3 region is CASSPLGLAGNTGELFF. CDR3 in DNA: TGTGCCAGCAGTCCTCTGGGACTAGCGGGGAACACCGGGGAGCTGTTTTTT. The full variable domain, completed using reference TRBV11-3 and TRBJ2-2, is EAGVVQSPRYKIIEKKQPVAFWCNPISGHNTLYWYLQNLGQGPELLIRYENEEAVDDSQLPKDRFSAERLKGVDSTLKIQPAELGDSAVYLCASSPLGLAGNTGELFFGEGSRLTVL.

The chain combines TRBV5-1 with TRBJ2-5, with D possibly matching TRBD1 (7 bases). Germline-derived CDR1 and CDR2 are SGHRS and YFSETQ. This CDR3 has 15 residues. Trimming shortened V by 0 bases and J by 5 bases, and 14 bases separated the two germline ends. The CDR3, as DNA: TGCGCCAGCAGCTTGGATCCAGGGGGAGGCGAGACCCAGTACTTC. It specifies CASSLDPGGGETQYF.

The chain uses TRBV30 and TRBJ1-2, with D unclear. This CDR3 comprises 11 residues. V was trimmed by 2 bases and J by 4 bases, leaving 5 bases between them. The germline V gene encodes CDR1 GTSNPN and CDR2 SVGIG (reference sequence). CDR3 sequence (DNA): TGTGCCTGGAGTATCCTCTATGGCTACACCTTC. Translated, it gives CAWSILYGYTF. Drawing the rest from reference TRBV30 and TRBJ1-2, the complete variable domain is SQTIHQWPATLVQPVGSPLSLECTVEGTSNPNLYWYRQAAGRGLQLLFYSVGIGQISSEVPQNLSASRPQDRQFILSSKKLLLSDSGFYLCAWSILYGYTFGSGTRLTVV.

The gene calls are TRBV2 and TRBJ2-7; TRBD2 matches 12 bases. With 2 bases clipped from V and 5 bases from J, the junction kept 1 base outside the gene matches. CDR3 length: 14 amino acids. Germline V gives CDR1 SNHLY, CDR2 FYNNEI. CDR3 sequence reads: CASSELAGGHEQYF. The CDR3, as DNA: TGTGCCAGCAGTGAACTAGCGGGGGGGCACGAGCAGTACTTC.

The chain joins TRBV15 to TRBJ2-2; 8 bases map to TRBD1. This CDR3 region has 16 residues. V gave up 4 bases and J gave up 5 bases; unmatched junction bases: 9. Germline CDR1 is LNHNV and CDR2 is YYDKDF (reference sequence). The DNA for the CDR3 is TGTGCCACCAGCATTGGGACAGGTTTAACGACCGGGGAGCTGTTTTTT. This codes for CATSIGTGLTTGELFF.

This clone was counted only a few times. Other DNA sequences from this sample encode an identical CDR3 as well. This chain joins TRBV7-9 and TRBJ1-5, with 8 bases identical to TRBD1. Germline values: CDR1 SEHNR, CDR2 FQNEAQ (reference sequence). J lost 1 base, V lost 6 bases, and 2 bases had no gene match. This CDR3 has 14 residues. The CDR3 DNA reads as TGTGCCAGCAGTCGGACAGGGAGCAATCAGCCCCAGCATTTT. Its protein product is CASSRTGSNQPQHF.

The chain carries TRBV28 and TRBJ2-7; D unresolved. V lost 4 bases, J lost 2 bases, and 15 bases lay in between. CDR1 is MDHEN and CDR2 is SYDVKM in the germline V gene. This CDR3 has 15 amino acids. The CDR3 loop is CASSSWMVTPYEQYF. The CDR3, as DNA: TGTGCCAGCAGTTCCTGGATGGTGACACCCTACGAGCAGTACTTC.

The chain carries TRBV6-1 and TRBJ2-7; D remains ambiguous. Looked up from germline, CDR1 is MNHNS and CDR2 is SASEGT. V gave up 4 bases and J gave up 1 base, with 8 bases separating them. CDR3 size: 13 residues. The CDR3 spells CASSVADSYEQYF. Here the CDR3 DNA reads TGTGCCAGCAGTGTCGCGGATTCCTACGAGCAGTACTTC.

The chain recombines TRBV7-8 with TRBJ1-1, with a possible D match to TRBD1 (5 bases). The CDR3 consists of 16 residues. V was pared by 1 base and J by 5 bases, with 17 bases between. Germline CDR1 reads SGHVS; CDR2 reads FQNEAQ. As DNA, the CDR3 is TGTGCCAGCAGCTTAGGGGGGGTAAGGGATAAAACTGAAGCTTTCTTT. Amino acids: CASSLGGVRDKTEAFF.

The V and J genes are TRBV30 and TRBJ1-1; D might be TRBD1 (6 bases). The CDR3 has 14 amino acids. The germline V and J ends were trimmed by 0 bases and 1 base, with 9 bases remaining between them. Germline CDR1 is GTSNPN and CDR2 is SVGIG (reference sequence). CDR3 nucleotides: TGTGCCTGGAGTGTCGGACAGCCGAACACTGAAGCTTTCTTT. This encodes CAWSVGQPNTEAFF.

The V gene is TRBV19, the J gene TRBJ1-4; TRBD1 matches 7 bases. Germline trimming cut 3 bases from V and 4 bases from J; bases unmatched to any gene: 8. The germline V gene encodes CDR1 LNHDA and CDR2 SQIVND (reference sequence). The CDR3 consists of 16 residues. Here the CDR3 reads CASSIGTAKFNEKLFF. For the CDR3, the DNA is TGTGCCAGTAGTATCGGGACAGCGAAATTTAATGAAAAACTGTTTTTT. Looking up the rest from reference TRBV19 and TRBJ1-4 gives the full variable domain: DGGITQSPKYLFRKEGQNVTLSCEQNLNHDAMYWYRQDPGQGLRLIYYSQIVNDFQKGDIAEGYSVSREKKESFPLTVTSAQKNPTAFYLCASSIGTAKFNEKLFFGSGTQLSVL.

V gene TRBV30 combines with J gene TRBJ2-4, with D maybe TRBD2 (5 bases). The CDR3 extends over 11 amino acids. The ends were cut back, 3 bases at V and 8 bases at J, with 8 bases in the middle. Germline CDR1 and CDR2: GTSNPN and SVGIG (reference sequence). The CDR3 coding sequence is TGTGCCTGGAGCCGGGATTACATTCAGTACTTC. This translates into CAWSRDYIQYF.

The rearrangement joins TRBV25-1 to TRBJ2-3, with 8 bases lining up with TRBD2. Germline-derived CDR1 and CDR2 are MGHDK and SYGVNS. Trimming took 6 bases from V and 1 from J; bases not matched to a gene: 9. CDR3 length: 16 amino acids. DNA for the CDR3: TGTGCCAGCAGCGGCGTGGCGGGGGGTGGCACAGATACGCAGTATTTT. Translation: CASSGVAGGGTDTQYF.

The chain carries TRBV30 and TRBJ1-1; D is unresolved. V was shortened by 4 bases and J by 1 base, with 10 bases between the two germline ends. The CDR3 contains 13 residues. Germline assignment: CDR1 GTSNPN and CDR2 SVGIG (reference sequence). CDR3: CAWKGSWNTEAFF. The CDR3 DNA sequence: TGTGCCTGGAAAGGGAGTTGGAACACTGAAGCTTTCTTT.

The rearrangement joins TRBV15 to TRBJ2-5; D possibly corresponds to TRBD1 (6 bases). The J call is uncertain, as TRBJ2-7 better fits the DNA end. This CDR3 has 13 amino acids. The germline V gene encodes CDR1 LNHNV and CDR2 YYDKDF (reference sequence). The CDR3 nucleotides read TGTGCCACCAGCAGAGATTGGGGGCCCGAGCAGTACTTC. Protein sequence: CATSRDWGPEQYF.

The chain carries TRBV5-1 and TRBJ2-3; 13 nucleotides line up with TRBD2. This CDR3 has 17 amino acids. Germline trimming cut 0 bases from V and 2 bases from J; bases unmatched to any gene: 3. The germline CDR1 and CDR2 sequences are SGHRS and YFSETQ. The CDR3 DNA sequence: TGCGCCAGCAGCTTGGGGGGACTAGCGGGGACCACAGATACGCAGTATTTT. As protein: CASSLGGLAGTTDTQYF.

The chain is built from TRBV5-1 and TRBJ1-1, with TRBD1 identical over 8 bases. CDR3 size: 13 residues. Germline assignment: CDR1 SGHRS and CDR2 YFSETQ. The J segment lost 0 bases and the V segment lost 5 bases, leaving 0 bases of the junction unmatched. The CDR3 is CASRGQVNTEAFF. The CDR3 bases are TGCGCCAGCAGGGGACAGGTGAACACTGAAGCTTTCTTT.

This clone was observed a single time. CDR3 sequence (DNA): TGTGCCAGCAGCTTGTCCCAATTCGCGGACTATGGCTACACCTTC. Translated, it gives CASSLSQFADYGYTF. This chain uses TRBV7-2 with TRBJ1-2; D is uncertain. This CDR3 has 15 residues. The germline gives CDR1 SGHTA, CDR2 FQGNSA. The germline V and J ends were trimmed by 3 bases and 3 bases, with 14 bases remaining between them.

CDR3 nucleotides: TGTGCCAGCTCACCAGGGACTAGCGGCCCAGATACGCAGTATTTT. The encoded protein is CASSPGTSGPDTQYF. J is TRBJ2-3 and V is TRBV18; 11 positions match TRBD2. CDR1 and CDR2 (germline): KGHSH, LQKENI. The V segment lost 2 bases and the J segment 4 bases; nucleotides outside the gene matches: 2. CDR3 length: 15 residues.

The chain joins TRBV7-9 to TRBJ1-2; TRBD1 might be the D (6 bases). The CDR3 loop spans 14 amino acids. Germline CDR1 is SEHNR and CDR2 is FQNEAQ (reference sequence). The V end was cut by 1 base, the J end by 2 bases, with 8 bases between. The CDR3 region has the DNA TGTGCCAGCAGCTTAGAAACAGGGAACTATGGCTACACCTTC. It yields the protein CASSLETGNYGYTF.

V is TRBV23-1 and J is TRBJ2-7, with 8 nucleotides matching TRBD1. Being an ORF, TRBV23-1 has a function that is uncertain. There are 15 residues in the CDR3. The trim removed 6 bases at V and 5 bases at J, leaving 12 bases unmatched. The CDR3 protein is CASSSPGTGAHEQYF. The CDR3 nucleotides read TGCGCCAGCAGCTCACCCGGGACAGGAGCCCACGAGCAGTACTTC.

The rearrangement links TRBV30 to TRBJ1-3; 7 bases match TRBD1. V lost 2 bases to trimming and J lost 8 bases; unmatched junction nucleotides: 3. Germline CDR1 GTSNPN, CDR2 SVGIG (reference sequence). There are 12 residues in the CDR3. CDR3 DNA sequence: TGTGCCTGGAGTTCCAGGGGGGACACCATATATTTT. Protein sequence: CAWSSRGDTIYF. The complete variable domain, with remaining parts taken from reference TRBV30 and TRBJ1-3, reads SQTIHQWPATLVQPVGSPLSLECTVEGTSNPNLYWYRQAAGRGLQLLFYSVGIGQISSEVPQNLSASRPQDRQFILSSKKLLLSDSGFYLCAWSSRGDTIYFGEGSWLTVV.

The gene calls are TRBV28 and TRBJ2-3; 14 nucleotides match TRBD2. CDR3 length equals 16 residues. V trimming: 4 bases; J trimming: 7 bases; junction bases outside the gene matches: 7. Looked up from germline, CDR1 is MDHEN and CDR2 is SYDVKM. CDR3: CASSSRLAGGQNTQYF. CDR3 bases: TGTGCCAGCAGTTCCAGACTAGCGGGGGGGCAAAATACGCAGTATTTT.

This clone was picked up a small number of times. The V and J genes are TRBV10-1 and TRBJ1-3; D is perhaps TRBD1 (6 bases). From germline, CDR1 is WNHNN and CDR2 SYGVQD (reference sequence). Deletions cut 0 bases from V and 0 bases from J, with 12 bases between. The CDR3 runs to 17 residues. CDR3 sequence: CASSESFPGVSGNTIYF. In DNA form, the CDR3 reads TGCGCCAGCAGTGAGTCGTTCCCAGGGGTCTCTGGAAACACCATATATTTT.

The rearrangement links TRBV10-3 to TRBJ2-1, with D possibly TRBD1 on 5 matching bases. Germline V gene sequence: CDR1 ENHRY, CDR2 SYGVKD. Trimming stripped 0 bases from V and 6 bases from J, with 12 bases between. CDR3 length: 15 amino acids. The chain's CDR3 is CAISESRGAGNEQFF. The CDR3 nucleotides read TGTGCCATCAGTGAGTCTCGTGGGGCCGGCAATGAGCAGTTCTTC.

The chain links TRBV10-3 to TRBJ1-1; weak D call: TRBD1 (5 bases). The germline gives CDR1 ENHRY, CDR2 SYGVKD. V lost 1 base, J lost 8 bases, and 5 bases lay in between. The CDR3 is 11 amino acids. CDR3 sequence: CAISEYREAFF. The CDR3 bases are TGTGCCATCAGTGAGTACAGGGAAGCTTTCTTT.

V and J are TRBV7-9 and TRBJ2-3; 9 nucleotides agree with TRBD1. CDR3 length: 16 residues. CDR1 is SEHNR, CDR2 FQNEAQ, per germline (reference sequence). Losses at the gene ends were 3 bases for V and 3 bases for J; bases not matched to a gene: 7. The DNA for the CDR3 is TGTGCCAGCAGCTTTTACAGGGGGCAGACGACAGATACGCAGTATTTT. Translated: CASSFYRGQTTDTQYF.

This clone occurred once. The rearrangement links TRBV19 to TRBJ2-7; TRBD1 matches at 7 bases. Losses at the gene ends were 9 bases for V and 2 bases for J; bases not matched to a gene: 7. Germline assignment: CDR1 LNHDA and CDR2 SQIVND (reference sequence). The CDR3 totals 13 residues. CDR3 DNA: TGTGCCAGCAGGGGGACAGTCCCCTACGAGCAGTACTTC. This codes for CASRGTVPYEQYF.